The sequence of this TCR beta chain was determined in a study of shared clonotypes between healthy human individuals. Study-level information: Donor ages ranged 18 to 49 years: a couple of women, a few men.

Sequencing was at deep level. Libraries were prepared by immunoSEQ multiplex PCR; TCRdb keeps only in-frame clonotypes and omits some of them. The sample shows 2,100,000 or so clones, 90% to 97% of them seen only once. This clonotype was sampled from a man younger than 35 in good health. What was sequenced was naive CD4+ T cells sorted from blood. Subset specified: CD45RA+ positively selected.

For the CDR3, the DNA is TGTGCCAGCAGCCCGGGACAAGTCTACGAGCAGTACTTC. It encodes CASSPGQVYEQYF. The chain combines TRBV6-1 with TRBJ2-7, with D possibly being TRBD1 (6 bases). The CDR3 length is 13 residues. Germline V gives CDR1 MNHNS, CDR2 SASEGT. V lost 6 bases and J 3 bases, leaving 12 bases between the germline ends.